These 10 T cell receptor beta chains share one sample of origin, sequenced in a study of blood T cells in healthy people across ages. For the second PCR, which ran for roughly 7 to 11 cycles, a sample-barcoded 5' primer and a J-beta primer mix were used. MiXCR, applied by TCRdb to the 5' RACE reads, yields one record per CDR3 protein. The sample lists around 1,500,000 distinct CDR3 sequences, about 40% seen once, with approximately 7.9% in the top ten. Sequencing used blood. Receptors were obtained from a young woman in good health.

This clonotype was counted between two and nine times. The J gene is TRBJ2-3, the V gene TRBV9; TRBD2 might be the D (7 bases). Germline loops: CDR1 SGDLS, CDR2 YYNGEE. Trimming stripped 2 bases from V and 2 bases from J, with 15 bases between. The length of the CDR3 is 16 residues. In nucleotides, the CDR3 is TGTGCCAGCAGCGTCGAGAGGGGGGGGGTCACAGATACGCAGTATTTT. Encoded protein: CASSVERGGVTDTQYF.

This rearrangement joins TRBV30 to TRBJ2-7, with TRBD1 as a possible D gene (5 bases). CDR3 size: 15 residues. V dropped 5 bases and J dropped 0 bases, with 17 bases sitting between them. The germline CDR1 and CDR2 sequences are GTSNPN and SVGIG (reference sequence). CDR3 DNA sequence: TGTGCCTGGCGACTCGGGCAGGGCCACTCCTACGAGCAGTACTTC. Protein sequence: CAWRLGQGHSYEQYF.

Here the CDR3 DNA reads TGTGCCAGCAGTTACGGGACTATGAGGAGCAATGAGCAGTACTTC. Residues: CASSYGTMRSNEQYF. The V gene is TRBV6-5, the J gene TRBJ2-7; 7 nucleotides line up with TRBD2. J lost 7 bases, V lost 2 bases, and 11 bases had no gene match. Germline assignment: CDR1 MNHEY and CDR2 SVGAGI. CDR3 length equals 15 residues.

Worth noting for this clonotype: The final CDR3 position lacks the conserved phenylalanine or tryptophan, pointing to a likely read error. The V gene is TRBV15, the J gene TRBJ2-3, with a weak D call TRBD2 (5 bases). The V end lost 2 bases, the J end lost 6 bases, and 15 bases lay between the germline ends. The germline V gene encodes CDR1 LNHNV and CDR2 YYDKDF (reference sequence). The CDR3 totals 15 residues. The CDR3 nucleotides are TGTGCCACCAGCAGATCAGTGGGAGTCGGGGATACGCAGTATATT. It specifies CATSRSVGVGDTQYI.

This clonotype occurred a few times. The genes are TRBV7-9 and TRBJ2-1; either TRBD1 or TRBD2 may fit D (5 bases each). Germline loops: CDR1 SEHNR, CDR2 FQNEAQ (reference sequence). This CDR3 contains 14 residues. V lost 5 bases to trimming and J lost 10 bases, with 18 bases between them. CDR3 nucleotide sequence: TGTGCCAGCAGCCCAGGGCAAGCGGTGGGGGAGCAGTTCTTC. This encodes CASSPGQAVGEQFF.

About this clonotype: A junction end diverges from the germline sequence, so it may reflect a read error. The chain carries TRBV29-1 and TRBJ2-3; TRBD2 matches 7 bases. The CDR3 has 14 amino acids. Germline V lookup: CDR1 SQVTM, CDR2 ANQGSEA. The CDR3 is CSVEVAGHTDTQYF. The CDR3 region has the DNA TGCAGCGTGGAAGTAGCGGGCCACACAGATACGCAGTATTTT.

The chain is built from TRBV12-3 or TRBV12-4 and TRBJ2-1; no definite D call. Trimming took 7 bases from V and 9 from J, leaving 13 bases between them. The CDR3 is 12 amino acids. The CDR3 region has the DNA TGTGCCAGCACCGACCCCGGACGTGAGCAGTTCTTC. It specifies CASTDPGREQFF.

V gene TRBV3-1 combines with J gene TRBJ1-5; 8 bases are shared with TRBD1. V lost 3 bases to trimming and J lost 7 bases; unmatched junction nucleotides: 11. Germline V CDR1 and CDR2: LGHDT, YNNKEL (reference sequence). This CDR3 spans 16 amino acids. The CDR3 DNA reads as TGTGCCAGCAGCCACGAAGCCGGGACAGGAGGCCAGCCCCAGCATTTT. It specifies CASSHEAGTGGQPQHF. The whole variable domain, filled in from reference TRBV3-1 and TRBJ1-5, reads DTAVSQTPKYLVTQMGNDKSIKCEQNLGHDTMYWYKQDSKKFLKIMFSYNNKELIINETVPNRFSPKSPDKAHLNLHINSLELGDSAVYFCASSHEAGTGGQPQHFGDGTRLSIL.

V usage is TRBV7-8 and J usage is TRBJ1-2; no clear D gene. In germline, CDR1 is SGHVS, CDR2 FQNEAQ. The CDR3 covers 16 residues. V lost 3 bases and J lost 5, with 19 bases in between. The DNA for the CDR3 is TGTGCCAGCAGCTTGGGGTCAAATGCGGCTAGTTATGGCTACACCTTC. Residues: CASSLGSNAASYGYTF.

This clonotype has a handful of counts. The CDR3 here is CASSLSRWQGRSYEQYF. The CDR3 nucleotides read TGTGCCAGCAGTTTATCTCGTTGGCAGGGGCGCAGTTACGAGCAGTACTTC. The gene calls are TRBV28 and TRBJ2-7; tentative D call: TRBD1 (6 bases). The CDR3 is 17 residues long. Germline V CDR1 and CDR2: MDHEN, SYDVKM. V lost 1 base, J lost 4 bases, and 20 bases lay in between. Complete variable domain (other parts from reference TRBV28 and TRBJ2-7): DVKVTQSSRYLVKRTGEKVFLECVQDMDHENMFWYRQDPGLGLRLIYFSYDVKMKEKGDIPEGYSVSREKKERFSLILESASTNQTSMYLCASSLSRWQGRSYEQYFGPGTRLTVT.